Following are 15 T cell receptor beta chains from one sample sequenced in a study of human T cells and chemical hapten exposure. Time point of the sample: patch test 1, 2 weeks after DPC sensitization. Described treatment: therapeutic diphenylcyclopropenone sensitization with weekly scalp DPC. Each CDR3 protein is one row after TCRdb ran MiXCR on the RACE reads. The sample yields around 380,000 distinct CDR3 sequences, 4.8% seen once. Sequencing used whole blood, obtained in connection with sensitization to the hapten diphenylcyclopropenone (DPC). The receptors stem from a woman aged 50 to 65 with alopecia areata. Some clones in this sample may be carry-over from other donors' samples.

This clonotype was detected many times. V is TRBV29-1 and J is TRBJ2-7; weak D call: TRBD1 (5 bases). The CDR3 loop spans 12 amino acids. Germline-derived CDR1 and CDR2 are SQVTM and ANQGSEA. V was shortened by 3 bases and J by 2 bases, with 8 bases between the two germline ends. CDR3 nucleotides: TGCAGCGTTGACGCAGGGACCTACGAGCAGTACTTC. It codes for CSVDAGTYEQYF.

There are a few counts of this clonotype. J is TRBJ2-5 and V is TRBV7-2, with no clear D. The length of the CDR3 is 13 residues. The V end lost 3 bases, the J end lost 6 bases, and 11 bases lay between the germline ends. Germline CDR1 reads SGHTA; CDR2 reads FQGNSA. The CDR3 coding sequence is TGTGCCAGCAGCTTGGCACCTTCAAAGACCCAGTACTTC. Its translation: CASSLAPSKTQYF.

This chain joins TRBV11-2 and TRBJ1-3; D gene ambiguous. This CDR3 region has 16 residues. Germline CDR1 SGHAT, CDR2 FQNNGV. V was clipped by 5 bases and J by 0 bases, with 14 bases between them. The CDR3 nucleotides read TGTGCCAGCAGCCCCCCCGACGGATCCTCTGGAAACACCATATATTTT. Translation gives CASSPPDGSSGNTIYF.

This clonotype showed up many times. The rearrangement uses TRBV6-5 and TRBJ1-2; tentative D call: TRBD1 (6 bases). V lost 6 bases to trimming and J lost 0 bases, with 14 bases between them. The germline V gene has CDR1 MNHEY and CDR2 SVGAGI. The CDR3 is made up of 15 amino acids. The DNA for the CDR3 is TGTGCCAGCAGCCTGCGACGGACAGCTAACTATGGCTACACCTTC. Translation gives CASSLRRTANYGYTF.

For this clonotype: A clone one base away is much larger, so this may be a read error. This is likely a read error, given that the CDR3 carries no conserved phenylalanine or tryptophan at its end. V is TRBV6-5 and J is TRBJ2-3, with TRBD2 matching over 8 bases. Losses at the gene ends were 6 bases for V and 4 bases for J; bases not matched to a gene: 15. CDR3 size: 17 residues. Germline V gene sequence: CDR1 MNHEY, CDR2 SVGAGI. CDR3 amino acids: CASSTPPGGRPADTQYS. The CDR3, as DNA: TGTGCCAGCAGCACTCCGCCGGGCGGGAGGCCGGCAGATACGCAGTATTCT.

This clonotype was counted many times. The chain combines TRBV11-3 with TRBJ2-3; TRBD2 matches 7 bases. V shed 2 bases and J 3 bases; nucleotides not matched to a gene: 8. Per germline, CDR1 SGHNT and CDR2 YENEEA. This CDR3 spans 16 amino acids. CDR3 coding DNA: TGTGCCAGCAGCTTAACAGCGGGGTCTGCGACAGATACGCAGTATTTT. This translates into CASSLTAGSATDTQYF.

This clonotype was seen at least ten times. The chain combines TRBV20-1 with TRBJ1-5; possibly TRBD1 for D (5 bases). Germline CDR1 reads DFQATT; CDR2 reads SNEGSKA (reference sequence). The CDR3 loop spans 12 amino acids. The CDR3 DNA is TGCAGCGGGGCGGGGTACAATCAGCCCCAGCATTTT. Protein: CSGAGYNQPQHF.

In this sample, this clonotype turned up many times. The rearrangement joins TRBV29-1 to TRBJ1-1; 7 nucleotides line up with TRBD1. V gave up 6 bases and J gave up 0 bases; unmatched junction bases: 4. The CDR3 spans 13 residues. CDR1 is SQVTM, CDR2 ANQGSEA, per germline. CDR3 nucleotide sequence: TGCAGCGTGTGGACAGGAGTGAACACTGAAGCTTTCTTT. Translation gives CSVWTGVNTEAFF.

There are a few counts of this clonotype. The rearrangement joins TRBV12-3 or TRBV12-4 to TRBJ1-1, with D uncertain. CDR3 length: 11 amino acids. V lost 6 bases and J 6 bases, leaving 8 bases between the germline ends. CDR3 in DNA: TGTGCCAGCAGGGGGTACGCTGAAGCTTTCTTT. It codes for CASRGYAEAFF.

This clonotype was seen ten or more times. The CDR3 spells CASSLTGKGRQYF. As DNA, the CDR3 is TGTGCCAGCAGCTTGACAGGGAAGGGTCGGCAGTACTTC. This chain connects TRBV14 to TRBJ2-7, with 7 bases aligning to TRBD1. V was pared by 5 bases and J by 9 bases, with 10 bases of the junction left unmatched. The CDR3 has 13 amino acids. Germline-derived CDR1 and CDR2 are SGHDN and FVKESK.

There are many counts of this clonotype. The rearrangement joins TRBV18 to TRBJ2-3; 11 bases line up with TRBD1. The CDR3 spans 16 residues. V lost 6 bases, J lost 4 bases, and 9 bases stayed unmatched. Germline-derived CDR1 and CDR2 are KGHSH and LQKENI. CDR3 residues: CASSQTGTGGPDTQYF. The CDR3 nucleotides read TGTGCCAGCTCTCAAACCGGGACAGGGGGTCCAGATACGCAGTATTTT.

This clonotype was counted a few times. J is TRBJ2-3 and V is TRBV24-1; D gene ambiguous. Germline CDR1 is KGHDR and CDR2 is SFDVKD. The germline V and J ends were trimmed by 4 bases and 0 bases, with 10 bases remaining between them. The CDR3 has 15 residues. The CDR3 loop is CATSDGGPSTDTQYF. Here the CDR3 DNA reads TGTGCCACCAGTGACGGCGGCCCGAGCACAGATACGCAGTATTTT.

CDR3 in amino acids: CASSYGREFYGYTF. DNA of the CDR3: TGTGCCAGCAGCTATGGACGGGAGTTTTATGGCTACACCTTC. The chain links TRBV6-2 or TRBV6-3 to TRBJ1-2, with D unclear. Per the germline V gene, CDR1 is MNHEY and CDR2 is SVGEGT. V lost 6 bases and J 5 bases, leaving 16 bases between the germline ends. CDR3 length: 14 residues.

The V call is TRBV2, the J call TRBJ1-2, with D unclear. Germline V gives CDR1 SNHLY, CDR2 FYNNEI. The ends were cut back, 3 bases at V and 7 bases at J, with 9 bases in the middle. The length of the CDR3 is 12 residues. The CDR3 coding sequence is TGTGCCAGCAGTGATGACGGCCGTGGCTACACCTTC. This sequence encodes CASSDDGRGYTF.

The table lists this clonotype with many counts. The CDR3 nucleotides read TGTGCCAGCAGTTACCCGGCTTTCCAAAGCACAGATACGCAGTATTTT. Encoded protein: CASSYPAFQSTDTQYF. V gene TRBV12-3 or TRBV12-4 combines with J gene TRBJ2-3; no clear D. This CDR3 region has 16 residues. The V end was cut by 4 bases, the J end by 0 bases, with 14 bases between.